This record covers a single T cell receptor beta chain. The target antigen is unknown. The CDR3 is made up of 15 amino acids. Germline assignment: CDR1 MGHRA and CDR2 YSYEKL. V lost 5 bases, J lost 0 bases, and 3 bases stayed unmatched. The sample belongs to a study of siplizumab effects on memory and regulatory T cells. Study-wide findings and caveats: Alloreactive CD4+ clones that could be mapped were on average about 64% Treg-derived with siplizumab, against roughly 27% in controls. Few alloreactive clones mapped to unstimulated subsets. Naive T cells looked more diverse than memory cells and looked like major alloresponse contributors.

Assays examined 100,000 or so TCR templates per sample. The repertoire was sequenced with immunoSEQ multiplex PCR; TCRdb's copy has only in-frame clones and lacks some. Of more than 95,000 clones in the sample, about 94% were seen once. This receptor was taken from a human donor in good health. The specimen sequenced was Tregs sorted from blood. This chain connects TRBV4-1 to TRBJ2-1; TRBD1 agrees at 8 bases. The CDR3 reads CASSAGQGSYNEQFF. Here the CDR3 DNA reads TGCGCCAGCAGCGCCGGACAGGGCTCCTACAATGAGCAGTTCTTC.